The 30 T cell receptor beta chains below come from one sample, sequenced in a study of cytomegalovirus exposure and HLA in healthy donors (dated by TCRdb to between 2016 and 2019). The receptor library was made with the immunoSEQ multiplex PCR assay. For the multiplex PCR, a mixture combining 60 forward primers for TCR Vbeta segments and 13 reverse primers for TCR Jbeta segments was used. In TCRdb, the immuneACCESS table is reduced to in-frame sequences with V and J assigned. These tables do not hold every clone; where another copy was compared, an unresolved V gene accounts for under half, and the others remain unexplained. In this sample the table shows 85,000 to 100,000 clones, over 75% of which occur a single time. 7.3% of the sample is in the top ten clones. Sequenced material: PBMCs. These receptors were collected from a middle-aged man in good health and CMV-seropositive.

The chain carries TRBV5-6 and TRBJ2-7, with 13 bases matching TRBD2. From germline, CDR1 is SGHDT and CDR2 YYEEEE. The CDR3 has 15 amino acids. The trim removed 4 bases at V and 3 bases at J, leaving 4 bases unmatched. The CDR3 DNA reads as TGTGCCAGCAGCCCGGGACTAGCGGGGTACTACGAGCAGTACTTC. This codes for CASSPGLAGYYEQYF.

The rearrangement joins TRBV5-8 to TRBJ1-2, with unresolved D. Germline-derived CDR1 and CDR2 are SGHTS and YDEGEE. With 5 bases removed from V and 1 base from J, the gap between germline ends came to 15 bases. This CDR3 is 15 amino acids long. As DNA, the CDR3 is TGTGCCAGCAGACGCAACCACCAGGATAACTATGGCTACACCTTC. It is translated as CASRRNHQDNYGYTF.

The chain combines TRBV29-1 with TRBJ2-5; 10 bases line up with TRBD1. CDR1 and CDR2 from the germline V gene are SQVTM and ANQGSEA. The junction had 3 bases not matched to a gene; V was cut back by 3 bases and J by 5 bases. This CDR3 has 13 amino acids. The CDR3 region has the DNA TGCAGCGTTGAGAGGACAGGGGGTGAGACCCAGTACTTC. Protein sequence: CSVERTGGETQYF.

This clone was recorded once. The chain's CDR3 is CASSREGQGVSPLHF. The CDR3 coding sequence is TGTGCCAGCAGTCGCGAGGGACAGGGGGTTTCACCCCTCCACTTT. The J gene is TRBJ1-6, the V gene TRBV6-5; 11 bases fit TRBD1. Looked up from germline, CDR1 is MNHEY and CDR2 is SVGAGI. There are 15 residues in the CDR3. Germline trimming cut 5 bases from V and 9 bases from J; bases unmatched to any gene: 6.

The CDR3 protein is CAISVGDEKLFF. The DNA of the CDR3 is TGTGCCATCAGTGTGGGAGACGAAAAACTGTTTTTT. V usage is TRBV10-3 and J usage is TRBJ1-4; D gene unclear. Looked up from germline, CDR1 is ENHRY and CDR2 is SYGVKD. Deletions cut 4 bases from V and 8 bases from J, with 8 bases between. This CDR3 is 12 amino acids long.

CDR3 DNA: TGCGCCAGCAAGGTGGGGCCAGAACACGAGCAGTACTTC. Protein: CASKVGPEHEQYF. The chain links TRBV5-1 to TRBJ2-7; D is perhaps TRBD1 (5 bases). The CDR3 loop spans 13 amino acids. Trimming shortened V by 6 bases and J by 5 bases, and 15 bases separated the two germline ends. Germline values: CDR1 SGHRS, CDR2 YFSETQ.

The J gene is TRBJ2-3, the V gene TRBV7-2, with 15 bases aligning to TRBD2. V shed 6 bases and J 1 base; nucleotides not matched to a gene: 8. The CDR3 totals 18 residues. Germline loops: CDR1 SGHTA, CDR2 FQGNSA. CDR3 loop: CASSSGLAGGLGTDTQYF. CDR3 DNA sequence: TGTGCCAGCAGTAGCGGACTAGCGGGGGGGCTTGGCACAGATACGCAGTATTTT.

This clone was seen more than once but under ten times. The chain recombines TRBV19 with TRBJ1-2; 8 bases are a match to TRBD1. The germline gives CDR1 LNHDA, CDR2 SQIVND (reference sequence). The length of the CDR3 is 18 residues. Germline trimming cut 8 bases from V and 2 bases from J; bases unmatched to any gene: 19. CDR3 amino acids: CASLPTLAGGRRNYGYTF. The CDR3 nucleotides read TGTGCCAGTCTCCCCACTTTGGCAGGGGGCAGACGAAACTATGGCTACACCTTC.

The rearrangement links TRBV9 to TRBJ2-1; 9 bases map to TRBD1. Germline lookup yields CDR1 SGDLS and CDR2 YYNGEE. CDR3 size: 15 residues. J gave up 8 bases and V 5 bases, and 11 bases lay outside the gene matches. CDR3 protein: CASSFTGGGGDEQFF. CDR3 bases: TGTGCCAGCAGTTTTACAGGGGGCGGGGGCGATGAGCAGTTCTTC.

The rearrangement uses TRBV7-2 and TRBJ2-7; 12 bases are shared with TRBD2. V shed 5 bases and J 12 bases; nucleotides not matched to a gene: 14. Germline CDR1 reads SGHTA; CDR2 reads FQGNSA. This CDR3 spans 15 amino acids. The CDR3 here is CASSPRTSGGPGRYF. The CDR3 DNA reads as TGTGCCAGCAGCCCTCGAACTAGCGGGGGGCCAGGGAGGTACTTC.

The CDR3 here is CASSQDQASQTYEQYF. The CDR3, as DNA: TGCGCCAGCAGCCAAGATCAGGCTAGCCAAACCTACGAGCAGTACTTC. The chain links TRBV4-1 to TRBJ2-7; possibly TRBD2 for D (5 bases). CDR1 is MGHRA, CDR2 YSYEKL, per germline. CDR3 length: 16 residues. With 0 bases removed from V and 2 bases from J, the gap between germline ends came to 14 bases.

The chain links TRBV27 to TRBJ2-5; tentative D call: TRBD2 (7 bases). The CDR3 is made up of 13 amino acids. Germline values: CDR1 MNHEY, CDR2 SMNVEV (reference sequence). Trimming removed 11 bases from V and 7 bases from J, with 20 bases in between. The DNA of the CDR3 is TGTGCCTGTGGGTGGGGAGGGGGAGGGACCCAGTACTTC. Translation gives CACGWGGGGTQYF.

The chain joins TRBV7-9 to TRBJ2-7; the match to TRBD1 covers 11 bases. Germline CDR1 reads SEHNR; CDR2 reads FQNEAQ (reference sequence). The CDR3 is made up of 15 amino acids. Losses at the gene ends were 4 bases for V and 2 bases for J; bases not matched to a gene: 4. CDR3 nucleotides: TGTGCCAGCAGCTCACCGGGACAGGGGGCCTACGAGCAGTACTTC. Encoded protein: CASSSPGQGAYEQYF.

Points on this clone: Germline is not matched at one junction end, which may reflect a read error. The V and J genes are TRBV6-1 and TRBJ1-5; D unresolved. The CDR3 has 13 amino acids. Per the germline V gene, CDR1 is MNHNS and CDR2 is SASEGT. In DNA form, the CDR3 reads TGTGCCAGCAGGCGGGAACGGGGTCAGCCCCAGAATTTT. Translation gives CASRRERGQPQNF.

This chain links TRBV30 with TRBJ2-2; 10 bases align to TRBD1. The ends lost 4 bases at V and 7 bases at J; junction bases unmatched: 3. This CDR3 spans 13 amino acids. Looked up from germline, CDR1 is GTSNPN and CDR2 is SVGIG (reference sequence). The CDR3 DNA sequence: TGTGCCTGGATGGGACAGGGGTTCGGGGAGCTGTTTTTT. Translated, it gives CAWMGQGFGELFF.

The CDR3 DNA is TGTGCCAGCAGCGCCATTAGCGGGGGGGCAGGTGAGCAGTTCTTC. Translating it yields CASSAISGGAGEQFF. The gene calls are TRBV9 and TRBJ2-1; 11 bases line up with TRBD2. The CDR3 runs to 15 residues. V shed 3 bases and J 9 bases; nucleotides not matched to a gene: 8. Germline CDR1 reads SGDLS; CDR2 reads YYNGEE.

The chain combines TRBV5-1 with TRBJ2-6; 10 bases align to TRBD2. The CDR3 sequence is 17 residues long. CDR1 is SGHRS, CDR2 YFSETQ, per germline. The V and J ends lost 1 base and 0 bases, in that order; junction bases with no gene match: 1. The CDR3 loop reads CASSLLAGDSGANVLTF. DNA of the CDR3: TGCGCCAGCAGCTTGCTAGCGGGGGACTCTGGGGCCAACGTCCTGACTTTC.

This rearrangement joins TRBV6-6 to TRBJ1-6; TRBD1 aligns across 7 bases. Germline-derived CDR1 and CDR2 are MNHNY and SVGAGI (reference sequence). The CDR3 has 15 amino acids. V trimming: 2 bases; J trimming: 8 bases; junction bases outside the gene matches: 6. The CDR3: CASSYPTGSDSPLHF. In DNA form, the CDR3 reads TGTGCCAGCAGTTACCCGACAGGGAGTGATTCACCCCTCCACTTT.

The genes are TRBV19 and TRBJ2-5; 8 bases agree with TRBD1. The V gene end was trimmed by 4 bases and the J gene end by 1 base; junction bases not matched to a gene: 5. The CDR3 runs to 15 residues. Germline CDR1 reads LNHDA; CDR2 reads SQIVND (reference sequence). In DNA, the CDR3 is TGTGCCAGTAGTAAACAGGGGGTAGCCCAAGAGACCCAGTACTTC. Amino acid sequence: CASSKQGVAQETQYF.

This CDR3 reads CASRAGGGEQYF. In nucleotides, the CDR3 is TGTGCCAGCAGGGCAGGGGGTGGTGAGCAGTACTTC. The chain carries TRBV2 and TRBJ2-7; the match to TRBD1 covers 7 bases. V was pared by 6 bases and J by 7 bases, with 6 bases of the junction left unmatched. CDR1 and CDR2 (germline): SNHLY, FYNNEI. The CDR3 runs to 12 residues.

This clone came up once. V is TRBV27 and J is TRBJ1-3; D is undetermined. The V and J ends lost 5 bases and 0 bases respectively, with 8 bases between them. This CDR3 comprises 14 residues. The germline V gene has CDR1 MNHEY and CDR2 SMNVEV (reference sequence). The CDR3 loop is CASSKGSSGNTIYF. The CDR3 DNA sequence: TGTGCCAGCAGTAAAGGGAGCTCTGGAAACACCATATATTTT.

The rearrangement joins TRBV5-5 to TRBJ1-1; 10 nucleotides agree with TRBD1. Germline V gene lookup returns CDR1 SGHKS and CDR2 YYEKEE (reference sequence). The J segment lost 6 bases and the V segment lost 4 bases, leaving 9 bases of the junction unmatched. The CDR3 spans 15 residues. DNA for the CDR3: TGTGCCAGCAGCCCGAGACAGGGGGCGGGCGCTGAAGCTTTCTTT. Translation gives CASSPRQGAGAEAFF. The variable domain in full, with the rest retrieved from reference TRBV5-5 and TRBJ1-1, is DAGVTQSPTHLIKTRGQQVTLRCSPISGHKSVSWYQQVLGQGPQFIFQYYEKEERGRGNFPDRFSARQFPNYSSELNVNALLLGDSALYLCASSPRQGAGAEAFFGQGTRLTVV.

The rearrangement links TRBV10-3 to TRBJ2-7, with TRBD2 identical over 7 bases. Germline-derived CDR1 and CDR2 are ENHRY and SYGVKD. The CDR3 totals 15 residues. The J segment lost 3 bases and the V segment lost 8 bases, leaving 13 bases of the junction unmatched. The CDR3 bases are TGTGCCATCTGTCCCGGACTAGGAGTTGGCTACGAGCAGTACTTC. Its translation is CAICPGLGVGYEQYF.

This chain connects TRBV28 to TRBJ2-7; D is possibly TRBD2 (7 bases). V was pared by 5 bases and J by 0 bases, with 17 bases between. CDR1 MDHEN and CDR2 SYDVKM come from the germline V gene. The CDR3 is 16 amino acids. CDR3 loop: CASSQGRGLSSYEQYF. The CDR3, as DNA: TGTGCCAGCAGTCAGGGGAGGGGACTTAGCTCCTACGAGCAGTACTTC.

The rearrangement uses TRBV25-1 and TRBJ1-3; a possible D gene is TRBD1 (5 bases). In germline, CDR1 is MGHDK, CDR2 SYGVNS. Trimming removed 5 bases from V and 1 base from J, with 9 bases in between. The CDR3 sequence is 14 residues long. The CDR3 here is CASSPPGSGNTIYF. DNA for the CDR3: TGTGCCAGCAGTCCCCCAGGGTCTGGAAACACCATATATTTT.

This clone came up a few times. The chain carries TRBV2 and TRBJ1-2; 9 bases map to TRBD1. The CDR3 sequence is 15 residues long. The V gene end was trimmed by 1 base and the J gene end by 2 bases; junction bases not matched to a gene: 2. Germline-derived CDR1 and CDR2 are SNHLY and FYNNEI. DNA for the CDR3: TGTGCCAGCAGTGAAGGACAGGGGGGGAACTATGGCTACACCTTC. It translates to CASSEGQGGNYGYTF.

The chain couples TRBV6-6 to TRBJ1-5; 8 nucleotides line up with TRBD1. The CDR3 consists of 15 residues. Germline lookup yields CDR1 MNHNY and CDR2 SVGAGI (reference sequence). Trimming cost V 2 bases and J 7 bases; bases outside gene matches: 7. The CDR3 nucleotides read TGTGCCAGCAGTTACACGACAGGGGTGAGCCAGCCCCAGCATTTT. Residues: CASSYTTGVSQPQHF.

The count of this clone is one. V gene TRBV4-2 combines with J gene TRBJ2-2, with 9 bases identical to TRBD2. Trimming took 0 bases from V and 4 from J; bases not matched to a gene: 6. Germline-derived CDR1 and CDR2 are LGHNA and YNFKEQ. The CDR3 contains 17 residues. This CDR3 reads CASSQDTSGGPTGELFF. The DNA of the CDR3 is TGTGCCAGCAGCCAAGATACGAGCGGGGGGCCCACCGGGGAGCTGTTTTTT.

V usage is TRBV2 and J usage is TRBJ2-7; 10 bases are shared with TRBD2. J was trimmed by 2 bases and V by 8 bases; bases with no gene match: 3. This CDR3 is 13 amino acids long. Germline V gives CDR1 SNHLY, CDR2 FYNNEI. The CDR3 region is CASQRGGTYEQYF. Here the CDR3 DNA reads TGTGCCAGCCAGCGGGGGGGTACCTACGAGCAGTACTTC.

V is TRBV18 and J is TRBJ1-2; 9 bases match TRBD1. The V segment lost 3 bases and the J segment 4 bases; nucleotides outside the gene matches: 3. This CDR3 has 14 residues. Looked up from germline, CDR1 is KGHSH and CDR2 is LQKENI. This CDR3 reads CASSPSQGAYGYTF. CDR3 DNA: TGTGCCAGCTCACCCTCACAGGGGGCCTATGGCTACACCTTC. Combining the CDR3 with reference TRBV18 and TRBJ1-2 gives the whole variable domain NAGVMQNPRHLVRRRGQEARLRCSPMKGHSHVYWYRQLPEEGLKFMVYLQKENIIDESGMPKERFSAEFPKEGPSILRIQQVVRGDSAAYFCASSPSQGAYGYTFGSGTRLTVV.